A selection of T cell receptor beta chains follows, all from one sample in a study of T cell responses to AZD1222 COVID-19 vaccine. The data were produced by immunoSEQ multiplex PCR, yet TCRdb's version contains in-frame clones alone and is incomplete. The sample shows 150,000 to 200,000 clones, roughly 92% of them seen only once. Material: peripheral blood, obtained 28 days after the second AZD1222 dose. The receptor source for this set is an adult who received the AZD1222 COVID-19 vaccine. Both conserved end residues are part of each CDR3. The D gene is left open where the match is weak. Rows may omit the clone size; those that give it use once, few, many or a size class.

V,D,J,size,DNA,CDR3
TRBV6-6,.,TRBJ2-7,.,TGTGCCAGCAGTTACTATGGGGCTGCCTACGAGCAGTACTTC,CASSYYGAAYEQYF
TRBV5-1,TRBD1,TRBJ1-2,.,TGCGCCAGCAGTCCTGGACAGGGGGCCGCCCGGGTCTATGGCTACACCTTC,CASSPGQGAARVYGYTF
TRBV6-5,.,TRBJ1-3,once,TGTGCCAGCAGTTGGGGAAACACCATATATTTT,CASSWGNTIYF
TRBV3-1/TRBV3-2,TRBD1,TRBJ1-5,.,TGTGCCAGCAGCCAGGGACAGGGGATCGGGCAGCCCCAGCATTTT,CASSQGQGIGQPQHF
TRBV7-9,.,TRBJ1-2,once,TGTGCCAGCAGCTTGGGAGTGTATGGCTACACCTTC,CASSLGVYGYTF
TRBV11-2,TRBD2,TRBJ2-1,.,TGTGCCAGCAGCTTAGCCTCTAGCGGATACAATGAGCAGTTCTTC,CASSLASSGYNEQFF
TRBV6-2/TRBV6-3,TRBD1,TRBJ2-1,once,TGTGCCAGCAGTTACCCCATGTTCCGGGACAGGGGGATGATGGGCGACAATGAGCAGTTCTTC,CASSYPMFRDRGMMGDNEQFF
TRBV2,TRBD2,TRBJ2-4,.,TGTGCCAGCACCAATGGGGGACTAGTGAGGGGTGTAGCCAAAAACATTCAGTACTTC,CASTNGGLVRGVAKNIQYF
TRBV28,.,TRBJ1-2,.,TGTGCCAGCAGTTTAGCCGGGACACATGTCTATGGCTACACCTTC,CASSLAGTHVYGYTF
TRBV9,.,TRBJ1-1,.,TGTGCCAGCAGTCCGGGACACTCGAGTACTGAAGCTTTCTTT,CASSPGHSSTEAFF
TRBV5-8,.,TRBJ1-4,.,TGTGCCAGCAGCTTCGGGGACACTTACAATGAAAAACTGTTTTTT,CASSFGDTYNEKLFF
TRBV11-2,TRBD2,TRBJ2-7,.,TGTGCCAGCAGCTCCCTCACTAGCGGGAGGGCCTACGAGCAGTACTTC,CASSSLTSGRAYEQYF
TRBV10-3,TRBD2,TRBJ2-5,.,TGTGCCATCAGTGATCCGACTAGCGGGAGGGGAGAGACCCAGTACTTC,CAISDPTSGRGETQYF
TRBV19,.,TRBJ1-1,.,TGTGCCAGTATCGAGGATTTGAACACTGAAGCTTTCTTT,CASIEDLNTEAFF
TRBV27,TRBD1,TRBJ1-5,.,TGTGCCAGCCGACAGGGTGTCAGCAATCAGCCCCAGCATTTT,CASRQGVSNQPQHF
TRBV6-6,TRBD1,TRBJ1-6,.,TGTGCCAGCAGTAACGGACAGGGGGCGGCGAGTTCACCCCTCCACTTT,CASSNGQGAASSPLHF
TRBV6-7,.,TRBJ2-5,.,TGTGCCAGCACTGCGGACCACGGGGCTCAAGAGACCCAGTACTTC,CASTADHGAQETQYF
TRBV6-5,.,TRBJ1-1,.,TGTGCCAGCAGTTTGGGTAGGCTGACGGGTTACACTGAAGCTTTCTTT,CASSLGRLTGYTEAFF
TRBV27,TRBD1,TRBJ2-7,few,TGTGCCAGCAGGGGGATGGCAGGGGGATACGAGCAGTACTTC,CASRGMAGGYEQYF
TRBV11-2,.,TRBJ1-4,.,TGTGCCAGCAGCTTAGAAGGGCAGGGAAATGAAAAACTGTTTTTT,CASSLEGQGNEKLFF
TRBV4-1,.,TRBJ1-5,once,TGCGCCAGCAGCCCCCCGGGACAGCCCCAGCATTTT,CASSPPGQPQHF
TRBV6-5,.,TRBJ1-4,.,TGTGCCAGCACCCTACGGAATAATGAAAAACTGTTTTTT,CASTLRNNEKLFF
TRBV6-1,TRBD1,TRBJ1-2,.,TGTGCCAGCAGTGCCAACTCAGGGGGCGGCTCCTATGGCTACACCTTC,CASSANSGGGSYGYTF
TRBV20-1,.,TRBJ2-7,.,TGCAGTGCTAGTTCTGACACCTACGAGCAGTACTTC,CSASSDTYEQYF
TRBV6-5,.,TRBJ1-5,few,TGTGCCAGCAAAACAGACAGCAATCAGCCCCAGCATTTT,CASKTDSNQPQHF
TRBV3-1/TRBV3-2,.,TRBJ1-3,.,TGTGCCAGCAGCCAAGTGGCTGTGAACACCATATATTTT,CASSQVAVNTIYF
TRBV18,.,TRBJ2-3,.,TGTGCCAGCTCCCGGGGGAGGACAGATACGCAGTATTTT,CASSRGRTDTQYF
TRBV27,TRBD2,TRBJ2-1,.,TGTGCCAGCAGCCTTAGCGGGAGGGCGGGGGATGAGCAGTTCTTC,CASSLSGRAGDEQFF
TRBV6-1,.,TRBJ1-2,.,TGTGCCAGCAGTGAAGTGAGGGAGGCTAACTATGGCTACACCTTC,CASSEVREANYGYTF
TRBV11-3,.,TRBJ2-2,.,TGTGCCAGCAGCTTTGGCAGTACGAACACCGGGGAGCTGTTTTTT,CASSFGSTNTGELFF
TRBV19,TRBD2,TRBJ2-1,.,TGTGCCAGTAGTCATGGCGGGAGCTCCTACAATGAGCAGTTCTTC,CASSHGGSSYNEQFF
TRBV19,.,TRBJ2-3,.,TGTGCCAGTACTGCGGACAAGTCTAGCACAGATACGCAGTATTTT,CASTADKSSTDTQYF
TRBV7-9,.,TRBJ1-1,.,TGTGCCAGCAGGTCTCTCAGGAGAGATGAAGCTTTCTTT,CASRSLRRDEAFF